This T cell receptor (beta chain) was retrieved from a study of spatial heterogeneity in lung cancer. MiXCR was run by TCRdb on the 5' RACE reads, yielding one entry per CDR3 protein. The sample has around 98,000 distinct CDR3 sequences; 19% are singletons. As to time point: blood at routine non-recurrence follow-up after resection. The CDR3 consists of 14 residues. V shed 6 bases and J 2 bases; nucleotides not matched to a gene: 6. The germline V gene encodes CDR1 DFQATT and CDR2 SNEGSKA (reference sequence). The sample here was PBMCs, taken at follow-up. The chain couples TRBV20-1 to TRBJ2-2; 7 bases line up with TRBD1. This TCR derives from a male donor with early-stage non-small cell lung cancer. CDR3 region: CSAQRQGNTGELFF. The CDR3 bases are TGCAGTGCGCAGCGACAGGGTAACACCGGGGAGCTGTTTTTT.